This T cell receptor (beta chain) was captured by sequencing in a study of control samples from healthy donors and cancer patients. V trimming: 3 bases; J trimming: 7 bases; junction bases outside the gene matches: 4. CDR1 is KGHSH, CDR2 LQKENI, per germline. The CDR3 has 15 residues. Profiled with immunoSEQ multiplex PCR; TCRdb holds only in-frame clones, not every one. This sample has roughly 120,000 clones, with more than 70% found just once. This sequence originates from a man aged 35 to 55 in good health. This chain connects TRBV18 to TRBJ2-1; the match to TRBD1 covers 12 bases. Sequenced input: blood. CDR3 nucleotides: TGTGCCAGCTCACCGGGGACAGGGGGCATAAATGAGCAGTTCTTC. Translation: CASSPGTGGINEQFF.